The clone carrying this TCR beta chain was found a few times. TCRdb's copy holds only in-frame clones and misses some; the assay was immunoSEQ multiplex PCR. This sample has some 300,000 clones; about nine tenths occur once, and the top ten carry approximately 4.1%. This sample is part of a study of blood T cell repertoires in COVID-19. The wider study: Italy, Spain and the United States were the sources of the convalescent and acute COVID-19 samples.

Cohorts were based on clinical histories the participants reported. The material sequenced was PBMCs or T cells enriched from blood (not recorded which). This sequence was found in a man under 40 who had recovered from COVID-19.

CDR3 in amino acids: CASSPSGGPYEQYF. CDR3 DNA sequence: TGTGCCAGCTCACCATCGGGGGGGCCCTACGAGCAGTACTTC. The chain is built from TRBV18 and TRBJ2-7; 8 bases map to TRBD2. Germline V gene sequence: CDR1 KGHSH, CDR2 LQKENI. J was trimmed by 2 bases and V by 2 bases; bases with no gene match: 2. The CDR3 runs 14 residues.